One sample yielded the 26 T cell receptor beta chains listed below, sequenced in a study of blood T cell repertoires in COVID-19. The table came from immunoSEQ multiplex PCR; TCRdb's copy has only in-frame clones and leaves some out. The sample yields 150,000 to 200,000 clones, about 88% seen once. The sample taken for sequencing was peripheral blood. The receptors derive from a man aged 18 to 29 with acute or convalescent COVID-19.

This clone showed up just once. The chain has TRBV20-1 and TRBJ1-2; perhaps TRBD1 as D (5 bases). The CDR3 extends over 12 amino acids. Germline lookup yields CDR1 DFQATT and CDR2 SNEGSKA (reference sequence). V was cut by 3 bases and J by 4 bases, with 9 bases left in between. The CDR3, as DNA: TGCAGTGCTAGTACCAGGGCCTATGGCTACACCTTC. It is translated as CSASTRAYGYTF.

This clone was counted ten times or more. The V gene is TRBV11-2, the J gene TRBJ2-7, with TRBD1 as a possible D gene (6 bases). The CDR3 is 13 residues long. The ends were cut back, 7 bases at V and 4 bases at J, with 14 bases in the middle. CDR1 SGHAT and CDR2 FQNNGV come from the germline V gene. The CDR3 nucleotides are TGTGCCAGCAAGGTACAGGGCGGGTACGAGCAGTACTTC. It specifies CASKVQGGYEQYF.

The V call is TRBV5-8, the J call TRBJ1-3; 7 nucleotides line up with TRBD1. V lost 5 bases to trimming and J lost 4 bases; unmatched junction nucleotides: 9. CDR3 length: 15 amino acids. Per germline, CDR1 SGHTS and CDR2 YDEGEE. The CDR3 protein is CASRSDRRRGNTIYF. CDR3 DNA: TGTGCCAGCAGATCGGACAGGCGGCGGGGAAACACCATATATTTT. Based on the CDR3 plus reference TRBV5-8 and TRBJ1-3, the full variable domain is EAGVTQSPTHLIKTRGQQATLRCSPISGHTSVYWYQQALGLGLQFLLWYDEGEERNRGNFPPRFSGRQFPNYSSELNVNALELEDSALYLCASRSDRRRGNTIYFGEGSWLTVV.

The chain links TRBV30 to TRBJ1-5, with D possibly being TRBD1 (5 bases). Germline values: CDR1 GTSNPN, CDR2 SVGIG (reference sequence). The germline V and J ends were trimmed by 0 bases and 3 bases, with 12 bases remaining between them. This CDR3 region has 15 residues. CDR3 residues: CAWSVGRVYNQPQHF. DNA for the CDR3: TGTGCCTGGAGTGTAGGCAGGGTGTACAATCAGCCCCAGCATTTT.

J is TRBJ2-1 and V is TRBV24-1; weak D call: TRBD1 (5 bases). This CDR3 is 13 amino acids long. Germline V CDR1 and CDR2: KGHDR, SFDVKD. V shed 1 base and J shed 9 bases, with 9 bases lying between them. CDR3 bases: TGTGCCACCAGTGATTTCATGCAGGGTGAGCAGTTCTTC. Protein product: CATSDFMQGEQFF.

In this sample, this clone turned up once. The V and J genes are TRBV6-5 and TRBJ2-5; D is possibly TRBD1 (6 bases). Trimming removed 0 bases at V and 5 bases at J, with 13 bases between. CDR1 is MNHEY and CDR2 is SVGAGI in the germline V gene. The CDR3 contains 15 residues. The CDR3 bases are TGTGCCAGCAGTTACTCGACAGGAAACGGGGAGACCCAGTACTTC. It translates to CASSYSTGNGETQYF.

The chain carries TRBV6-2 or TRBV6-3 and TRBJ2-3; a weak D match, TRBD2 (7 bases). Germline CDR1 is MNHEY and CDR2 is SVGEGT. The CDR3 has 16 residues. Trimming left V 4 bases short and J 3 bases short, with 17 bases between. CDR3 residues: CASSSARGPGTDTQYF. CDR3 sequence (DNA): TGTGCCAGCAGTTCGGCGCGGGGGCCGGGTACAGATACGCAGTATTTT.

The rearrangement joins TRBV27 to TRBJ1-5; possible D gene TRBD1, 5 bases. Germline V CDR1 and CDR2: MNHEY, SMNVEV (reference sequence). The CDR3 is 13 amino acids. The germline V and J ends were trimmed by 3 bases and 2 bases, with 5 bases remaining between them. The CDR3 loop reads CASSLGRNQPQHF. As DNA, the CDR3 is TGTGCCAGCAGTTTGGGGCGCAATCAGCCCCAGCATTTT.

This rearrangement joins TRBV7-2 to TRBJ1-3, with 9 bases that match TRBD1. The CDR3 is 18 amino acids. V gave up 0 bases and J gave up 4 bases; unmatched junction bases: 10. Germline V gene lookup returns CDR1 SGHTA and CDR2 FQGNSA. CDR3 residues: CASSLATGTGSGGNTIYF. Written as DNA, the CDR3 is TGTGCCAGCAGCTTAGCAACCGGGACAGGGTCAGGAGGAAACACCATATATTTT.

This chain links TRBV5-4 with TRBJ1-2; a weak D match, TRBD1 (6 bases). Looked up from germline, CDR1 is SGHNT and CDR2 is YYREEE (reference sequence). CDR3 length: 16 amino acids. Trimming took 4 bases from V and 6 from J, leaving 22 bases between them. CDR3 residues: CASSRGGAGIEDGYTF. In DNA form, the CDR3 reads TGTGCCAGCAGCCGTGGGGGGGCAGGGATCGAGGATGGCTACACCTTC.

The V gene is TRBV30, the J gene TRBJ2-1; D ambiguous. CDR3 length: 14 residues. Trimming removed 2 bases from V and 4 bases from J, with 12 bases in between. Germline V gene sequence: CDR1 GTSNPN, CDR2 SVGIG (reference sequence). CDR3 coding DNA: TGTGCCTGGAGTCCTCAGCCCAGGTACAATGAGCAGTTCTTC. Amino acids: CAWSPQPRYNEQFF.

This chain connects TRBV28 to TRBJ1-5; 9 bases map to TRBD1. With V trimmed by 4 bases and J by 6 bases, 10 bases remained unmatched. The CDR3 extends over 16 amino acids. The germline V gene has CDR1 MDHEN and CDR2 SYDVKM. CDR3: CASSYTGGGPSQPQHF. CDR3 DNA sequence: TGTGCCAGCAGTTACACAGGGGGCGGCCCTTCTCAGCCCCAGCATTTT.

In DNA, the CDR3 is TGTGCCAGCTCACGTGGACAGGGGAGGTCTGGAAACACCATATATTTT. Amino acids: CASSRGQGRSGNTIYF. This sequence joins TRBV18 and TRBJ1-3, with 9 positions matching TRBD1. The CDR3 extends over 16 amino acids. V was clipped by 4 bases and J by 1 base; unmatched bases: 5. Germline V gene lookup returns CDR1 KGHSH and CDR2 LQKENI.

The V call is TRBV6-5, the J call TRBJ1-2; 10 bases are shared with TRBD1. Per germline, CDR1 MNHEY and CDR2 SVGAGI. The CDR3 contains 16 residues. V shed 3 bases and J 4 bases; nucleotides not matched to a gene: 8. The CDR3 spells CASSYTRTGGGYGYTF. CDR3 bases: TGTGCCAGCAGTTATACTCGGACAGGGGGAGGCTATGGCTACACCTTC.

The V call is TRBV7-8, the J call TRBJ1-5, with D hard to call. There are 15 residues in the CDR3. V dropped 3 bases and J dropped 3 bases, with 12 bases sitting between them. The germline gives CDR1 SGHVS, CDR2 FQNEAQ. CDR3 protein: CASSFGLDSNQPQHF. Here the CDR3 DNA reads TGTGCCAGCAGCTTTGGCTTGGACTCCAATCAGCCCCAGCATTTT.

This sequence joins TRBV25-1 and TRBJ2-5, with 11 nucleotides matching TRBD1. J gave up 1 base and V 3 bases, and 10 bases lay outside the gene matches. The CDR3 totals 18 residues. From germline, CDR1 is MGHDK and CDR2 SYGVNS. CDR3 sequence reads: CASSDFLGTGGSQETQYF. The CDR3 bases are TGTGCCAGCAGTGATTTCTTGGGGACAGGGGGTAGCCAAGAGACCCAGTACTTC.

This chain connects TRBV10-3 to TRBJ2-1; D perhaps matches TRBD2 (5 bases). CDR3 size: 13 residues. Deletions cut 0 bases from V and 8 bases from J, with 8 bases between. Per germline, CDR1 ENHRY and CDR2 SYGVKD. Here the CDR3 reads CAISESSGDEQFF. The CDR3 DNA is TGTGCCATCAGTGAGTCCTCCGGGGATGAGCAGTTCTTC.

This rearrangement joins TRBV18 to TRBJ1-1; 9 bases line up with TRBD1. Trimming cost V 0 bases and J 1 base; bases outside gene matches: 6. The CDR3 spans 17 residues. The germline V gene encodes CDR1 KGHSH and CDR2 LQKENI. The CDR3, as DNA: TGTGCCAGCTCACCACCTACAGGGGGCGGAAGGAACACTGAAGCTTTCTTT. This codes for CASSPPTGGGRNTEAFF.

V gene TRBV18 combines with J gene TRBJ1-5; D perhaps matches TRBD1 (6 bases). CDR3 length: 14 amino acids. Trimming shortened V by 4 bases and J by 8 bases, and 15 bases separated the two germline ends. Germline CDR1 reads KGHSH; CDR2 reads LQKENI. The CDR3 DNA is TGTGCCAGCTCACGACGGACAGAGAAGGAGCCCCAGCATTTT. Protein: CASSRRTEKEPQHF.

The V gene is TRBV28, the J gene TRBJ1-5; D is unresolved. V was cut by 6 bases and J by 2 bases, with 11 bases left in between. In germline, CDR1 is MDHEN, CDR2 SYDVKM. This CDR3 comprises 14 residues. DNA for the CDR3: TGTGCCAGCAGCCGACAAGACGGCAATCAGCCCCAGCATTTT. Its protein is CASSRQDGNQPQHF.

The table lists this clone with a count of one. The rearrangement joins TRBV6-1 to TRBJ1-5, with D hard to call. Germline V CDR1 and CDR2: MNHNS, SASEGT. The CDR3 is 16 amino acids. Trimming pared 0 bases from V and 2 bases from J, leaving 11 bases between. CDR3 DNA sequence: TGTGCCAGCAGTGAAGCGCGGATTTTTGGCAATCAGCCCCAGCATTTT. Its protein product is CASSEARIFGNQPQHF.

This clone was picked up one time. The V call is TRBV6-1, the J call TRBJ1-3; D is unclear. The ends were cut back, 1 base at V and 0 bases at J, with 10 bases in the middle. Germline V gene data show CDR1 as MNHNS and CDR2 as SASEGT. The CDR3 runs to 16 residues. The CDR3 loop reads CASSEGLSISGNTIYF. The CDR3, as DNA: TGTGCCAGCAGTGAAGGACTGAGCATCTCTGGAAACACCATATATTTT.

V usage is TRBV9 and J usage is TRBJ1-2; D is perhaps TRBD1 (6 bases). Germline V CDR1 and CDR2: SGDLS, YYNGEE. With 3 bases removed from V and 6 bases from J, the gap between germline ends came to 15 bases. The CDR3 contains 14 residues. CDR3 region: CASSATGLSHGYTF. CDR3 DNA sequence: TGTGCCAGCAGCGCGACAGGTTTAAGTCATGGCTACACCTTC. Using reference TRBV9 and TRBJ1-2 for the parts outside the CDR3, the full variable domain is DSGVTQTPKHLITATGQRVTLRCSPRSGDLSVYWYQQSLDQGLQFLIQYYNGEERAKGNILERFSAQQFPDLHSELNLSSLELGDSALYFCASSATGLSHGYTFGSGTRLTVV.

The chain employs TRBV19 and TRBJ1-3; D unresolved. Germline V CDR1 and CDR2: LNHDA, SQIVND (reference sequence). There are 13 residues in the CDR3. The V and J ends lost 1 base and 2 bases respectively, with 3 bases between them. CDR3 sequence (DNA): TGTGCCAGTAGTATAGGCGCTGGAAACACCATATATTTT. It codes for CASSIGAGNTIYF.

The chain uses TRBV5-6 and TRBJ1-4; 11 nucleotides agree with TRBD1. The CDR3 has 14 residues. Germline values: CDR1 SGHDT, CDR2 YYEEEE. With 3 bases clipped from V and 7 bases from J, the junction kept 2 bases outside the gene matches. The CDR3 reads CASSSDRGLEKLFF. The CDR3 bases are TGTGCCAGCAGCTCGGACAGGGGGCTTGAAAAACTGTTTTTT. Variable domain in full (rest from reference TRBV5-6 and TRBJ1-4): DAGVTQSPTHLIKTRGQQVTLRCSPKSGHDTVSWYQQALGQGPQFIFQYYEEEERQRGNFPDRFSGHQFPNYSSELNVNALLLGDSALYLCASSSDRGLEKLFFGSGTQLSVL.

The gene calls are TRBV29-1 and TRBJ2-2, with 7 bases identical to TRBD1. The CDR3 length is 13 residues. Trimming removed 7 bases from V and 2 bases from J; junction bases left unmatched: 4. CDR1 is SQVTM and CDR2 is ANQGSEA in the germline V gene. In nucleotides, the CDR3 is TGCAGCGCCGGGGACAGAAACACCGGGGAGCTGTTTTTT. Translated, it gives CSAGDRNTGELFF.